In this sample, the clone carrying this T cell receptor (beta chain) turned up many times. Its antigen is as yet unknown. Preparation of the TCRbeta library was carried out with unique molecular identifiers. One entry per CDR3 protein results from TCRdb running MiXCR on the PCR reads. This table has around 600,000 distinct CDR3 sequences, roughly 23% appearing once. Germline V gives CDR1 SGHTA, CDR2 FQGNSA. The V end was cut by 5 bases, the J end by 6 bases, with 16 bases between. This CDR3 is 14 amino acids long. This sample was taken from a study of T-cell reconstitution after alpha-beta-depleted transplantation in children. Study conclusions and caveats: Surviving recipient cells, namely T cells and thymic progenitors, were the source of high day-60 TCRbeta diversity in some patients. T-cell counts and diversity at one year following transplant were attributed mainly to newly produced T cells.

The rearrangement uses TRBV7-2 and TRBJ1-1; tentatively, D is TRBD1 (5 bases). The material was PBMCs, mostly from graft donor cells, obtained 360 days after TCRalphabeta/CD19-depleted stem cell transplant. This receptor was obtained from a boy in the first two years of life who had a stem cell transplant for acute myeloid leukemia, so the T cells may come from the graft donor. DNA for the CDR3: TGTGCCAGCAGCGAGCCAGGGACCCCGCCTGAAGCTTTCTTT. Translation: CASSEPGTPPEAFF.